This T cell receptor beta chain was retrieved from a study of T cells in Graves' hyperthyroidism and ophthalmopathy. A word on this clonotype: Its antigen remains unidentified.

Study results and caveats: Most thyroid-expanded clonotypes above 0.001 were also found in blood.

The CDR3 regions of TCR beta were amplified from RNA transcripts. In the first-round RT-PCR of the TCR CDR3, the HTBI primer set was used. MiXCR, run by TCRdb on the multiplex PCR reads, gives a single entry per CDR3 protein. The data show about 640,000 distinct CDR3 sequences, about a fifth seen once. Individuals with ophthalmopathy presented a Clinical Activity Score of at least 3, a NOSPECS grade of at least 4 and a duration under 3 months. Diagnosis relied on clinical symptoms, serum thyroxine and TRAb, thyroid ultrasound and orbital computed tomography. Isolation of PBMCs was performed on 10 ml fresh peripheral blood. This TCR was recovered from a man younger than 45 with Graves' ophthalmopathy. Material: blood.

CDR3 in amino acids: CAWSVTSTDTQYF. The DNA for the CDR3 is TGTGCCTGGAGTGTAACGAGCACAGATACGCAGTATTTT. V is TRBV30 and J is TRBJ2-3; D not certain. Germline V CDR1 and CDR2: GTSNPN, SVGIG (reference sequence). This CDR3 spans 13 amino acids. V gave up 0 bases and J gave up 0 bases, with 4 bases separating them.